The following is a T cell receptor beta chain sequence with its context. The antigen this receptor binds is unknown. No per-base quality is available; no much larger clone lies one base away. The data originate from a study of CD8 T cells in ankylosing spondylitis (dated by TCRdb to the late 2010s). Concerning the study at large: The study set out to find disease-linked TCR variants by profiling T cell receptor beta repertoires in ankylosing spondylitis patients and healthy donors. The full study cohort was made up of about 24 ankylosing spondylitis patients and 95 to 130 healthy donors. Peripheral blood was sampled, and synovial fluid was also collected from ankylosing spondylitis patients. Study-level results and caveats: Some motif variants were previously reported in synovial fluid and blood of reactive arthritis patients, suggesting common disease-initiation mechanisms. Blood from ankylosing spondylitis patients appeared to be characterized by a TCR beta motif composed of about eight highly homologous amino acid variants. In peripheral blood, the disease-linked clones were found at relatively low frequencies and had a CD8+ phenotype. The disease-linked clones were reported to be significantly enriched in matched synovial fluid samples from ankylosing spondylitis patients.

TCRdb records Illumina HiSeq 2500 as the sequencer. Quantitative 5'-RACE with molecular barcodes was used to prepare TCR beta libraries. The authors processed their data as follows. A new computational method based on a probabilistic model of VDJ rearrangement was used to identify disease-linked TCR variants. The public reads were reanalyzed by TCRdb: fastp trimming at Q25, MiXCR alignment, in-frame beta chains only. Identical CDR3 protein sequences are pooled into one entry, listed with their most common genes and DNA. The V and J calls come from TCRdb's annotation, not from the publication. This sample comprises 670,000 or so distinct CDR3 sequences, under 20% of them detected only once. Jointly, the top ten make up approximately 18% of the sample. What was sequenced was blood, either unsorted or a sorted T cell fraction (not recorded which). The TCR sequence derives from a male donor with ankylosing spondylitis.

The bases read TGTGCCAGCAGTTTCGCAGCGGGGGTCAGCACAGATACGCAGTATTTT. The translation is CASSFAAGVSTDTQYF. The rearrangement combines TRBV12-3 or TRBV12-4 with TRBJ2-3; TRBD2 matches 8 bases in the middle. The CDR3 contains 16 residues, cysteine and phenylalanine counted. Just CDR3 DNA is preserved here, 48 bases in frame from base 1. Trimming leaves V shorter by 3 bases and J shorter by 0 bases, with the junction holding 5 bases beyond the gene matches.